Sequencing of this T cell receptor beta chain was carried out in a study of T cell repertoires in cytomegalovirus infection. Only a few counts were recorded for this clonotype. TCRdb ran MiXCR on the reads and lists one entry per CDR3 protein. Of some 200,000 distinct CDR3 sequences listed, more than 9% are singletons. The CDR3 covers 15 residues. The J segment lost 9 bases and the V segment lost 0 bases, leaving 6 bases of the junction unmatched. Per the germline V gene, CDR1 is MNHEY and CDR2 is SVGEGT. The chain combines TRBV6-2 or TRBV6-3 with TRBJ2-4; 9 nucleotides line up with TRBD2. This clonotype was sampled from a human donor in good health (CMV status not recorded). Some clones in this sample may be carry-over from other donors' samples. The sample was PBMCs. The CDR3 spells CASSYSAGGPGIQYF. CDR3 sequence (DNA): TGTGCCAGCAGTTACTCAGCGGGAGGCCCCGGCATTCAGTACTTC.